The source of this T cell receptor (beta chain) is a study of memory CD4+ T cells and cytomegalovirus serostatus. Study-level results: Repertoires predicted CMV serostatus with median bootstrapped AUC of 0.95.

Generated by immunoSEQ multiplex PCR, the TCRdb table keeps only in-frame clones and is missing some. The profile covers tens of thousands of clones, with 82% appearing a single time and about 0.48% taken by the ten largest. Germline lookup yields CDR1 SGDLS and CDR2 YYNGEE. CDR3 length: 11 residues. Trimming removed 3 bases from V and 5 bases from J, with 6 bases in between. Single viable CD3+CD4+CD8-CD45RO+ cells were sorted as the memory CD4+ T cells. Donors' CMV status reflects serum IgG against pp150, pp28, p38, p52. Details on this clone: What it binds is not known.

The chain has TRBV9 and TRBJ2-7; D not resolved. The source material was memory CD4+ T cells from blood. The receptor's source is an adult in good health and CMV-seronegative. Some clones in this sample may be carry-over from other donors' samples. In DNA form, the CDR3 reads TGTGCCAGCAGCGGTAGAGACGAGCAGTACTTC. Protein: CASSGRDEQYF.